This T cell receptor (beta chain) was obtained from a study of stem cell transplantation in POMP-related autoinflammatory disease. CDR3 length: 14 amino acids. V shed 5 bases and J shed 1 base, with 12 bases lying between them. Germline assignment: CDR1 LNHDA and CDR2 SQIVND (reference sequence). To note about this clone: The antigen remains unidentified.

Clones were read by immunoSEQ multiplex PCR, and TCRdb kept only the in-frame ones, dropping some. The sample lists tens of thousands of clones, roughly 91% occurring once. Regarding the study as a whole: In patients with PRAID, every analyzed T-cell subset tended to show lower diversity and higher clonality. Fewer unique TRB V-J gene pairings were identified in patients with PRAID.

PRAID featured prominent immunodeficiency. The material was CD4+ T cells from PBMCs, obtained after stem cell transplantation. The receptor was derived from a human patient with POMP-related autoinflammation and immune dysregulation (PRAID). Some T cells may have originated in the graft donor. The rearrangement joins TRBV19 to TRBJ2-7, with D possibly being TRBD1 (6 bases). CDR3 sequence: CASSLTGGSYEQYF. The CDR3 DNA reads as TGTGCCAGTAGTCTGACAGGAGGTTCCTACGAGCAGTACTTC.